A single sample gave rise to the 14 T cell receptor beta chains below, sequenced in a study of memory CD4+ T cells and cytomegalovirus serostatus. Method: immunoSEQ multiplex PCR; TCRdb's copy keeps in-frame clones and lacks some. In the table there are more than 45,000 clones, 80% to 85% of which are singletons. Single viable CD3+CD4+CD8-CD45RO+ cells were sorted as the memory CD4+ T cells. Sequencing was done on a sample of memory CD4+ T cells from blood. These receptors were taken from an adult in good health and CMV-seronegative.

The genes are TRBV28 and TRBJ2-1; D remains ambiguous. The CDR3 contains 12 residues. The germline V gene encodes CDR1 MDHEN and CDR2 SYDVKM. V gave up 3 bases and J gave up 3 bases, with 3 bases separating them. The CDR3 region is CASSFLYNEQFF. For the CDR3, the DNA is TGTGCCAGCAGTTTCCTCTACAATGAGCAGTTCTTC.

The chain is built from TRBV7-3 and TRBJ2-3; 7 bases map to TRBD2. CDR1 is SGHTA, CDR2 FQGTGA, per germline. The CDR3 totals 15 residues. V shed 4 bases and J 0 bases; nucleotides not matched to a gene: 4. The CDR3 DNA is TGTGCCAGCAGCTCCCAGGGAGGGAGCACAGATACGCAGTATTTT. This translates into CASSSQGGSTDTQYF.

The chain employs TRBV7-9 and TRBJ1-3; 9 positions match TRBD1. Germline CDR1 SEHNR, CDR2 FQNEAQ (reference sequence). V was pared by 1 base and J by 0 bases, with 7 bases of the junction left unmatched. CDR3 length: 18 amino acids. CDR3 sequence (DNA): TGTGCCAGCAGCTTAGGACAGGGGGTATCCTTCTCTGGAAACACCATATATTTT. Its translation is CASSLGQGVSFSGNTIYF.

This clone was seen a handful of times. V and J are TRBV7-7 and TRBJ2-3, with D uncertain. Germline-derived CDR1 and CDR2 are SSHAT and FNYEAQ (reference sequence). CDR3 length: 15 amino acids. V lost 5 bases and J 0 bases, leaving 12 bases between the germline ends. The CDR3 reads CASSPSAVSTDTQYF. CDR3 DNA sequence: TGTGCCAGCAGCCCCTCCGCCGTCAGCACAGATACGCAGTATTTT.

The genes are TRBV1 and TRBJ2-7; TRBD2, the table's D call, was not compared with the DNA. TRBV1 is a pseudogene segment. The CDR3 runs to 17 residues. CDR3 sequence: CTSTNYMGLAGAYEQYF. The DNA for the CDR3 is TGCACCAGCACGAATTACATGGGACTAGCGGGAGCCTACGAGCAGTACTTC.

CDR3 region: CASSTLKVSTYEQYF. Here the CDR3 DNA reads TGCGCCAGCAGTACCCTAAAAGTCTCAACCTACGAGCAGTACTTC. The chain couples TRBV10-2 to TRBJ2-7; D uncertain. Trimming took 5 bases from V and 2 from J, leaving 16 bases between them. The length of the CDR3 is 15 residues. Germline values: CDR1 WSHSY, CDR2 SAAADI.

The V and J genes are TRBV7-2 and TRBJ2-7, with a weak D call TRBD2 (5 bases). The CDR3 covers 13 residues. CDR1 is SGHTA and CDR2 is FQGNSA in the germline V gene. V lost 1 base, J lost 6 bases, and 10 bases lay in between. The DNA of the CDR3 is TGTGCCAGCAGCTTAGTGACCCGGGGCGAGCAGTACTTC. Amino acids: CASSLVTRGEQYF.

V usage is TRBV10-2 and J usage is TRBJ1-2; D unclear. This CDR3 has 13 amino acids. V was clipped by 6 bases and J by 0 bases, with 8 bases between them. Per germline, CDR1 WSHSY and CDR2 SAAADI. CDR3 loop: CASREGANYGYTF. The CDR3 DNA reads TGCGCCAGCAGAGAGGGAGCTAACTATGGCTACACCTTC.

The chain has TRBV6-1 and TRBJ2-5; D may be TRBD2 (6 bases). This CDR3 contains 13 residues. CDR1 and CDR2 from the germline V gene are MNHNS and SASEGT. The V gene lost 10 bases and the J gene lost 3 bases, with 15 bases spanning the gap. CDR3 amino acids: CATIRWGEETQYF. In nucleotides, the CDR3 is TGTGCCACCATAAGATGGGGGGAAGAGACCCAGTACTTC.

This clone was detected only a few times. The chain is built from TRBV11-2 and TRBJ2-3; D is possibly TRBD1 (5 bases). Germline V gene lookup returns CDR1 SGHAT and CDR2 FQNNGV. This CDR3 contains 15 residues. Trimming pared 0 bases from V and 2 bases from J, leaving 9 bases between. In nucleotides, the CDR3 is TGTGCCAGCAGCTTAGATCAGGGCCACACAGATACGCAGTATTTT. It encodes CASSLDQGHTDTQYF.

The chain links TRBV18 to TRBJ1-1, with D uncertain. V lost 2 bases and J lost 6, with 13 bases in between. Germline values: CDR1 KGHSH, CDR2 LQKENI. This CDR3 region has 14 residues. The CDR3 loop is CASSPLDTGAEAFF. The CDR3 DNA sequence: TGTGCCAGCTCACCATTAGATACTGGGGCTGAAGCTTTCTTT.

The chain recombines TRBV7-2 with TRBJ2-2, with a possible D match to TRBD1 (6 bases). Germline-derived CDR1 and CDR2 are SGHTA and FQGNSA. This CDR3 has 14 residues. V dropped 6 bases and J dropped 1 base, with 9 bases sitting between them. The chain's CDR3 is CASRPTGNTGELFF. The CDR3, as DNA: TGTGCCAGCAGACCGACAGGGAACACCGGGGAGCTGTTTTTT.

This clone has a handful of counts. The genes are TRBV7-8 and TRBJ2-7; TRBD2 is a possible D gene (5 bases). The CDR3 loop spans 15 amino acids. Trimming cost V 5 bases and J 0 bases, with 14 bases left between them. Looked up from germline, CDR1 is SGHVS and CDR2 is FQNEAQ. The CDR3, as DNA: TGTGCCAGCAGCCCTTTAGCGTTAAGCTCCTACGAGCAGTACTTC. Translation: CASSPLALSSYEQYF.

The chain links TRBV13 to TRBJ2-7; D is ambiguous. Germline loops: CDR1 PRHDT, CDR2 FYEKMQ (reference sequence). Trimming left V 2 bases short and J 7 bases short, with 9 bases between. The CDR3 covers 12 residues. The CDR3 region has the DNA TGTGCCAGCAGCTTAAGTAGGCGTGAGCAGTACTTC. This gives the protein CASSLSRREQYF.